The TCR beta chain under discussion was sequenced for a study of Tregs in tolerant kidney transplant recipients. Study-wide results and limits: No direct test of biological reproducibility was done here.

The ends lost 1 base at V and 7 bases at J; junction bases unmatched: 16. Germline loops: CDR1 SGHNT, CDR2 YYREEE (reference sequence). This CDR3 contains 17 residues. Related graft donors supplied nonmyeloablative bone marrow transplants, and mixed chimerism was transient. Thawed PBMCs were FACS-sorted into unstimulated CD4+CD25+CD127- regulatory T cells, CD4+CD25- non-regulatory cells, CD4 and CD8 cells. Here immunoSEQ multiplex PCR was the method, and the copy in TCRdb shows in-frame clones only, minus some. The sample carries tens of thousands of clones, approximately 93% recorded once. As regards this clone: Antigen unknown.

The receptor was derived from a human patient who received a combined kidney and bone marrow transplant. The graft donor may account for some of the T cells. The sequenced sample was CD4+ T cells from blood (PBMCs), obtained 12 months after the transplant. The gene calls are TRBV5-4 and TRBJ1-1; TRBD1 agrees at 7 bases. In nucleotides, the CDR3 is TGTGCCAGCAGCTTGTTGGGGACAGAACTAGTTAGAGATGAAGCTTTCTTT. Its translation: CASSLLGTELVRDEAFF.